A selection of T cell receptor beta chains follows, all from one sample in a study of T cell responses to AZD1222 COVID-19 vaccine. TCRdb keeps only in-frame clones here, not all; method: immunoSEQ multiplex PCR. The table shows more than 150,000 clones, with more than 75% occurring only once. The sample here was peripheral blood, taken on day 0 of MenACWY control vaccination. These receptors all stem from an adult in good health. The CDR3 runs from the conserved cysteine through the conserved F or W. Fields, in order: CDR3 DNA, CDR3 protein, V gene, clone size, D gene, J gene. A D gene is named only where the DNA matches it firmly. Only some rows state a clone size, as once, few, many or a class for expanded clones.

TGTGCCAGCAGTTCCCCCCATCCCAATGAGCAGTTCTTC CASSSPHPNEQFF TRBV28 - - TRBJ2-1
TGTGCCAGCGGGAGGACTAGCCCCTACAAACAGTATTTT CASGRTSPYKQYF TRBV3-1/TRBV3-2 few TRBD2 TRBJ2-3
TGTGCCAGCAGTTTAATTGCAGGTACGGGAGGTGGCTACACCTTC CASSLIAGTGGGYTF TRBV28 - - TRBJ1-2
TGCGCCAGCAGCCAAGATCCAGGGAATTCACCCCTCCACTTT CASSQDPGNSPLHF TRBV4-3 - - TRBJ1-6
TGTGCCAGCAACCCGGGACAGGACTCCTACGAGCAGTACTTC CASNPGQDSYEQYF TRBV6-6 - TRBD1 TRBJ2-7
TGTGCCAGCAGCGGGACAGGGATGAACACTGAAGCTTTCTTT CASSGTGMNTEAFF TRBV5-6 - TRBD1 TRBJ1-1
TGTGCCAGCAGACTCCGACAGGGAGTAACTAATTCACCCCTCCACTTT CASRLRQGVTNSPLHF TRBV28 once TRBD1 TRBJ1-6
TGCGCCAGCAGCGCCCTGACTAGCGGGAGTGTTACCGGGGAGCTGTTTTTT CASSALTSGSVTGELFF TRBV5-1 - TRBD2 TRBJ2-2
TGTGCCACCAGCAGAACAGGGAACACAGATACGCAGTATTTT CATSRTGNTDTQYF TRBV15 - - TRBJ2-3
TGTGCCAGCAGTGAAGCTAGCGGGGGGGCCTTTGAGACCCAGTACTTC CASSEASGGAFETQYF TRBV6-1 few TRBD2 TRBJ2-5
TGTGCCAGCTCACCACCCCGGGGTAACTATGGCTACACCTTC CASSPPRGNYGYTF TRBV18 - - TRBJ1-2
TGTGCCAGCAGCGACAGGGACAGGGGAGCCGGGGAGCTGTTTTTT CASSDRDRGAGELFF TRBV9 - TRBD1 TRBJ2-2
TGTGCCAGCAGCCCCGGGACAGGGGAAAAGCAGTACTTC CASSPGTGEKQYF TRBV16 once TRBD1 TRBJ2-7
TGTGCCAGCAGCTTGGAGGTCGGGAGGTCCTACGAGCAGTACTTC CASSLEVGRSYEQYF TRBV5-4 - TRBD2 TRBJ2-7
TGTGCCTGGACCCGGGACGGCCAAGAGACCCAGTACTTC CAWTRDGQETQYF TRBV30 once - TRBJ2-5
TGCGCCAGCAGCTTGGGGGTACTAGCGGGCGAGCAGTTCTTC CASSLGVLAGEQFF TRBV5-1 - TRBD2 TRBJ2-1
TGTGCCAGCAGTGAAGGGGTTGGGCCTTCACCCCTCCACTTT CASSEGVGPSPLHF TRBV2 - - TRBJ1-6
TGTGCCAGCAGCTTAATAAACCAGGGGACGCAGTATTTT CASSLINQGTQYF TRBV7-8 once - TRBJ2-3
TGCGCCAGCAGCCAAGAGTCTAGCGGGAGAAGGGGCACAGATACGCAGTATTTT CASSQESSGRRGTDTQYF TRBV4-1 - TRBD2 TRBJ2-3
TGTGCCAGCAGTTTTGATGGGACAGGGGCTGGAAACACCATATATTTT CASSFDGTGAGNTIYF TRBV11-2 few TRBD1 TRBJ1-3
TGTGCCAGCAGCTTTTCCGATAGCTCCTACAATGAGCAGTTCTTC CASSFSDSSYNEQFF TRBV7-9 - - TRBJ2-1
TGTGCCAGCAGCTTAAGGCCAGGGGAGGAACTCACCTTC CASSLRPGEELTF TRBV7-3 - - TRBJ1-2
TGTGCCAGCAGTGAACAGGGTGCGAACGAGCAGTACTTC CASSEQGANEQYF TRBV6-1 - - TRBJ2-7
TGTGCCAGCAGTGAAGCGTCGGGACTCACCTACGAGCAGTACTTC CASSEASGLTYEQYF TRBV6-1 - - TRBJ2-7
TGTGCCAGCTCACCGGGACAGGGGTCTGGAAACACCATATATTTT CASSPGQGSGNTIYF TRBV18 - TRBD1 TRBJ1-3
TGTGCCAGTAGCCCCTCCCTGGGGAACTACGAGCAGTACTTC CASSPSLGNYEQYF TRBV19 - - TRBJ2-7
TGTGCCAGCAGCCCTTTACGAGGGGGGAAACTGTTTTTT CASSPLRGGKLFF TRBV12-3/TRBV12-4 few - TRBJ1-4
TGTGCCAGTAGTCATACCGAAGGGAGGACGAATCAGCCCCAGCATTTT CASSHTEGRTNQPQHF TRBV19 - - TRBJ1-5
TGTGCCAGCAGCCAGGGACAGGGGGCAAATCAGCCCCAGCATTTT CASSQGQGANQPQHF TRBV3-1/TRBV3-2 - TRBD1 TRBJ1-5
TGTGCCAGTAGTCCCTTTAGCGGGAACTACGAGCAGTACTTC CASSPFSGNYEQYF TRBV19 - TRBD2 TRBJ2-7
TGTGCCAGCAGTGAACGGACCGAGGAACGCTGGTGGAACACTGAAGCTTTCTTT CASSERTEERWWNTEAFF TRBV6-1 - - TRBJ1-1
TGTGCCAGCAGTGAATACGGACTAGCGGGAGCTGGTGGGGATACGCAGTATTTT CASSEYGLAGAGGDTQYF TRBV25-1 once TRBD2 TRBJ2-3
TGTGCCAGCAGTGAAGAAGCGGGAGGGGGCAATGAGCAGTTCTTC CASSEEAGGGNEQFF TRBV6-1 - TRBD2 TRBJ2-1
TGTGCCAGCAGTGAAGAAACCGTAGGTGGTAATGAAAAACTGTTTTTT CASSEETVGGNEKLFF TRBV2 - - TRBJ1-4
TGTGCCAGTAGTATAGATCCGCGGGCAACTAATGAAAAACTGTTTTTT CASSIDPRATNEKLFF TRBV19 - - TRBJ1-4
TGTGCCTGGCGGCGGGGCTATAATTCACCCCTCCACTTT CAWRRGYNSPLHF TRBV30 - - TRBJ1-6
TGTGCCAGCAGTTTAAGCGGACAGCAATACGAGCAGTACTTC CASSLSGQQYEQYF TRBV28 few - TRBJ2-7
TGTGCCAGCAGCTTTGGACGGGGGGGCTGGCTAAATGAGCAGTTCTTC CASSFGRGGWLNEQFF TRBV7-9 - TRBD2 TRBJ2-1
TGTGCCAGTAGTATAGGGGCGCGTAGCGGCTACACCTTC CASSIGARSGYTF TRBV19 - - TRBJ1-2
TGTGCCAGCAGCCAAAGGCCCTCCTACGAGCAGTACTTC CASSQRPSYEQYF TRBV27 - - TRBJ2-7
TGTGCCAGCAGTCACCGTGGGTCGGGGGCGACAGATACGCAGTATTTT CASSHRGSGATDTQYF TRBV6-2/TRBV6-3 - - TRBJ2-3
TGTGCCAGCAGTTACTCCGGACCCTATAATTCACCCCTCCACTTT CASSYSGPYNSPLHF TRBV6-2/TRBV6-3 - - TRBJ1-6